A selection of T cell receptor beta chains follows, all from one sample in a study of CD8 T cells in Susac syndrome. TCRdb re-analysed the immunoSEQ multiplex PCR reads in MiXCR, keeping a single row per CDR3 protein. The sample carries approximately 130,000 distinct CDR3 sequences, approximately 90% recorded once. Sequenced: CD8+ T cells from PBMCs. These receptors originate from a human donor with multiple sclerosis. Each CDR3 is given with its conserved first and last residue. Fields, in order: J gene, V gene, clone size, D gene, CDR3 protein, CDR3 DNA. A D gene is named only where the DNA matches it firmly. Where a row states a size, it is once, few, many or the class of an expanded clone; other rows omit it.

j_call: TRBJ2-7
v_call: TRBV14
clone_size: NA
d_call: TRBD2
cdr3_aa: CASSQAGLAGARLYF
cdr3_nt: TGTGCCAGCAGCCAAGCAGGACTAGCGGGAGCCAGGCTGTACTTC

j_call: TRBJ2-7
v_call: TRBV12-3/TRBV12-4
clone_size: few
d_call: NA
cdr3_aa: CATLGGPYEQYF
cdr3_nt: TGTGCCACCCTCGGCGGGCCCTACGAGCAGTACTTC

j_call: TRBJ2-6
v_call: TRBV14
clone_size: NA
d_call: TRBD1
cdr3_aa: CASSQVTGGRSGANVLTF
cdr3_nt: TGTGCCAGCAGCCAGGTGACAGGGGGCCGCTCTGGGGCCAACGTCCTGACTTTC

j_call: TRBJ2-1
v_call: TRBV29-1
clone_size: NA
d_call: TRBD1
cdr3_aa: CSVEGRDRAGEQFF
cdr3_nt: TGCAGCGTTGAAGGCAGGGACAGGGCCGGCGAGCAGTTCTTC

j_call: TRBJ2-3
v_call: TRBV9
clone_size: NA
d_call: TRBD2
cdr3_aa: CASSVASGRTSTDTQYF
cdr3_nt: TGTGCCAGCAGCGTAGCTAGCGGGAGGACTAGCACAGATACGCAGTATTTT

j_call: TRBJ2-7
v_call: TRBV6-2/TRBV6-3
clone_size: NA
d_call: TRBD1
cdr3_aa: CASSYGTAFLYSYEQYF
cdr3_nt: TGTGCCAGCAGTTACGGGACAGCATTTCTTTACTCCTACGAGCAGTACTTC

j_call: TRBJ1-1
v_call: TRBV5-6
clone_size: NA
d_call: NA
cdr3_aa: CASSSGHITEAFF
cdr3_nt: TGTGCCAGCAGCTCGGGGCACATCACTGAAGCTTTCTTT

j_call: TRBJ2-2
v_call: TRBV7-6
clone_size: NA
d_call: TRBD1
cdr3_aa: CASSRTGSTGELFF
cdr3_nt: TGTGCCAGCAGCAGGACAGGGTCCACCGGGGAGCTGTTTTTT

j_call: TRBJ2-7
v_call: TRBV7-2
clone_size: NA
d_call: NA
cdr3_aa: CASSIQDFYEQYF
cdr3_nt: TGTGCCAGCAGCATCCAGGATTTCTACGAGCAGTACTTC

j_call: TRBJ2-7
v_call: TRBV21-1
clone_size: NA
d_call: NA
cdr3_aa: CASKTAPGGYTYEQYF
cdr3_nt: TGTGCCAGCAAAACAGCCCCAGGGGGCTATACCTACGAGCAGTACTTC

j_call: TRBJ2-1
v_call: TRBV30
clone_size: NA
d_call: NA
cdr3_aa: CAWSVSNNEQFF
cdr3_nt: TGTGCCTGGAGTGTGTCGAACAATGAGCAGTTCTTC

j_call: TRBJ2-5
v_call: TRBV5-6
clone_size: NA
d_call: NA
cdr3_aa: CASSGATRGETQYF
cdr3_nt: TGTGCCAGCAGCGGCGCGACTAGAGGAGAGACCCAGTACTTC

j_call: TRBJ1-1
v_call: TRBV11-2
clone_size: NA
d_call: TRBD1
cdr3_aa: CASSLRTGGGSDTEAFF
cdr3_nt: TGTGCCAGCAGCTTAAGGACAGGGGGCGGGTCGGACACTGAAGCTTTCTTT

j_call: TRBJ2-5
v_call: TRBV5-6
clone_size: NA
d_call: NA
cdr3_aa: CASSLWHRDQETQYF
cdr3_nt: TGTGCCAGCAGCTTGTGGCACAGGGACCAAGAGACCCAGTACTTC

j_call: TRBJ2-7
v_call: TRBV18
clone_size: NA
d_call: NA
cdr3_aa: CASSPPGNSLSSYEQYF
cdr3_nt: TGTGCCAGCTCACCCCCGGGGAACAGTCTGTCCTCCTACGAGCAGTACTTC

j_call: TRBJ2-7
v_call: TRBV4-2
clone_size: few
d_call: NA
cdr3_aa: CASSQDAGGTYEQYF
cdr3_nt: TGTGCCAGCAGCCAAGATGCGGGCGGAACCTACGAGCAGTACTTC

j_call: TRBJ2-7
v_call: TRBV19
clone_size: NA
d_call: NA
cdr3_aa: CASSNRETYEQYF
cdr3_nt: TGTGCCAGTAGTAACCGGGAGACCTACGAGCAGTACTTC

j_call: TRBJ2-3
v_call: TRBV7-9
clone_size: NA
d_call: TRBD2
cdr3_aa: CASSQGRDYTDTQYF
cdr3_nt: TGTGCCAGCAGCCAAGGACGGGACTATACAGATACGCAGTATTTT

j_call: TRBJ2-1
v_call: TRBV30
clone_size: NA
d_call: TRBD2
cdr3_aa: CAWNRGLAGDEQFF
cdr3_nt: TGTGCCTGGAACCGGGGACTAGCGGGAGATGAGCAGTTCTTC

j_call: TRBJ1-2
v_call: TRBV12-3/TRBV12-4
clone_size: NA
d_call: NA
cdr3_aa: CASLDTYGYTF
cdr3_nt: TGTGCCAGTTTAGATACCTATGGCTACACCTTC

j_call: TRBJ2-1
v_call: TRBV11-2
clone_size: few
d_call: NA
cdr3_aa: CASSLVGGGEQFF
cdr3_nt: TGTGCCAGCAGCTTAGTGGGTGGCGGAGAGCAGTTCTTC

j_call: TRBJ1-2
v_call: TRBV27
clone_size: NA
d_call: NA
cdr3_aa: CASSHGYDYGYTF
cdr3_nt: TGTGCCAGCAGCCATGGGTATGACTATGGCTACACCTTC

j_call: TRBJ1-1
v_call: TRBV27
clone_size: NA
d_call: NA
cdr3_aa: CASSLSRNTEAFF
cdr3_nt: TGTGCCAGCAGTTTATCGCGTAACACTGAAGCTTTCTTT

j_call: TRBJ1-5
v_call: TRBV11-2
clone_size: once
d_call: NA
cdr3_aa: CASSLDRFSNQPQHF
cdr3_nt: TGTGCCAGCAGCTTAGACAGGTTCAGCAATCAGCCCCAGCATTTT

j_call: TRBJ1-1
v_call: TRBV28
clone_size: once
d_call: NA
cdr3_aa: CASSTMGDTEAFF
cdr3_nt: TGTGCCAGCAGCACCATGGGGGACACTGAAGCTTTCTTT

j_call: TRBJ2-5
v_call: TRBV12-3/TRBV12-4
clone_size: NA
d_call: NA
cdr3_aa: CASSFRQTQYF
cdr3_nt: TGTGCCAGCAGCTTTCGGCAGACCCAGTACTTC

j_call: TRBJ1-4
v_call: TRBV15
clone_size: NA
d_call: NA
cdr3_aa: CASRPNTNEKLFF
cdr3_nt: TGTGCCAGCAGACCAAACACGAATGAAAAACTGTTTTTT

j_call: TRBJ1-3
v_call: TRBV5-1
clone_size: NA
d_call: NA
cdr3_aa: CASTPEGLSGNTIYF
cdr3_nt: TGCGCCAGCACCCCCGAGGGATTATCTGGAAACACCATATATTTT

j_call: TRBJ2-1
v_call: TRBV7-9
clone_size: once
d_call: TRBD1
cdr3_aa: CASNHPLDRGSGNEQFF
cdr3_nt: TGTGCCAGCAACCACCCTCTGGACAGGGGGAGTGGGAATGAGCAGTTCTTC

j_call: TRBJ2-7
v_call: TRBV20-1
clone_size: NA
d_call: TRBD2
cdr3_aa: CSAREIAGKAYEQYF
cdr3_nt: TGCAGTGCTAGGGAAATAGCGGGGAAAGCCTACGAGCAGTACTTC

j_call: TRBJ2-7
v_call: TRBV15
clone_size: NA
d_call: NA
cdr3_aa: CATSRDSVREDEQYF
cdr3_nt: TGTGCCACCAGCAGAGATAGCGTCAGGGAGGACGAGCAGTACTTC

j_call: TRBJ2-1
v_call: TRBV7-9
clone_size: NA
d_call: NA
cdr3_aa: CASSLVLGPYNEQFF
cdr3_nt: TGTGCCAGCAGCTTAGTACTGGGGCCCTACAATGAGCAGTTCTTC

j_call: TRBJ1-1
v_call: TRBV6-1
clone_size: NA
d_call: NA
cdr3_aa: CASSEFVEILNTEAFF
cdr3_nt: TGTGCCAGCAGTGAATTCGTGGAGATCCTGAACACTGAAGCTTTCTTT

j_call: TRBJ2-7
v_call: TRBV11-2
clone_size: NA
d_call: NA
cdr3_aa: CASSLGTLDYEQYF
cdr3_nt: TGTGCCAGCAGCTTAGGGACTCTTGACTACGAGCAGTACTTC

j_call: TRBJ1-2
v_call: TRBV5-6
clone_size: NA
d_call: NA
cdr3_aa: CASSPPQGQENYGYTF
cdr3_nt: TGTGCCAGCAGCCCCCCCCAAGGTCAGGAAAACTATGGCTACACCTTC

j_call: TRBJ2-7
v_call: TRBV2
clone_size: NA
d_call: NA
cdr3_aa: CASSEGLLYEQYF
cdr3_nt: TGTGCCAGCAGTGAGGGACTCCTATACGAGCAGTACTTC

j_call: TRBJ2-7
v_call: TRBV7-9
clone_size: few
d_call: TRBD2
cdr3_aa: CAIGGLAIYEQYF
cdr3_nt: TGTGCCATCGGCGGACTAGCGATTTACGAGCAGTACTTC

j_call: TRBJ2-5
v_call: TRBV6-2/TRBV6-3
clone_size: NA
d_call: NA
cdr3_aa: CASIPIGGQETQYF
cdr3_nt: TGTGCCAGCATCCCGATCGGCGGCCAAGAGACCCAGTACTTC

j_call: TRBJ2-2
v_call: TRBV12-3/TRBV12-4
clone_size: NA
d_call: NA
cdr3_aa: CASSLSVAGELFF
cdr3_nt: TGTGCCAGCAGTTTAAGTGTCGCCGGGGAGCTGTTTTTT

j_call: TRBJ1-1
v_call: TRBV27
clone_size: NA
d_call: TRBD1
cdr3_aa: CASRKQGITEAFF
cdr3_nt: TGTGCCAGCAGGAAACAGGGGATCACTGAAGCTTTCTTT

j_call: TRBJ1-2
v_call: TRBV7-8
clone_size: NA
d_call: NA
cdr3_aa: CASSLVYSRYGYTF
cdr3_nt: TGTGCCAGCAGCTTAGTCTACAGTCGGTATGGCTACACCTTC

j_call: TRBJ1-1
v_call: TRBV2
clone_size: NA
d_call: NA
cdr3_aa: CASSESGEATEAFF
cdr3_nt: TGTGCCAGCAGCGAATCGGGGGAGGCGACTGAAGCTTTCTTT

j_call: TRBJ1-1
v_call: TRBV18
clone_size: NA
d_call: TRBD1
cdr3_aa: CASSPVSGTENTEAFF
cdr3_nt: TGTGCCAGCTCACCGGTTTCCGGGACAGAGAACACTGAAGCTTTCTTT

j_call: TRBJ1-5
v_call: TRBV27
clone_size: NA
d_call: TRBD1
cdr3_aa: CASRTGYPNQPQHF
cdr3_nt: TGTGCCAGCAGGACAGGGTATCCCAATCAGCCCCAGCATTTT

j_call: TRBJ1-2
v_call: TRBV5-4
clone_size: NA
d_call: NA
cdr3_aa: CASSLETDGYTF
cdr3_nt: TGTGCCAGCAGCTTGGAGACTGATGGCTACACCTTC

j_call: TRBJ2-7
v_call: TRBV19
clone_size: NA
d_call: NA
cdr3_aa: CASSIDLHEQYF
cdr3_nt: TGTGCCAGTAGTATAGATCTACACGAGCAGTACTTC

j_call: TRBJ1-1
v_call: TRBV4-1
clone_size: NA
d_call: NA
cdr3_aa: CASSQAGGPNTEAFF
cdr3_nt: TGCGCCAGCAGCCAAGCGGGGGGCCCGAACACTGAAGCTTTCTTT

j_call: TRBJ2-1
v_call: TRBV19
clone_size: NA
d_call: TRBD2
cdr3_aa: CASRAGLAGNEQFF
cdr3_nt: TGTGCCAGTAGGGCCGGACTAGCGGGAAATGAGCAGTTCTTC

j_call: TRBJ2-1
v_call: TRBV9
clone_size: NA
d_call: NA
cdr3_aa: CASSAGLTEQFF
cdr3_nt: TGTGCCAGCAGCGCCGGACTTACTGAGCAGTTCTTC

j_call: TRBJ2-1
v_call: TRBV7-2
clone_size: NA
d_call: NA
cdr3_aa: CASSQPWAGRGLNEQFF
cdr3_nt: TGTGCCAGCAGCCAACCTTGGGCGGGCCGAGGACTCAATGAGCAGTTCTTC

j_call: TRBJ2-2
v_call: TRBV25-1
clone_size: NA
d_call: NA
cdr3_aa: CASSSEVGDTGELFF
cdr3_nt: TGTGCCAGCAGCAGTGAGGTGGGAGACACCGGGGAGCTGTTTTTT

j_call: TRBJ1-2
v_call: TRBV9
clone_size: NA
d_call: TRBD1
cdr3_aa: CASSPWDRGGNGYTF
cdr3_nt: TGTGCCAGCAGCCCCTGGGACAGGGGGGGAAATGGCTACACCTTC

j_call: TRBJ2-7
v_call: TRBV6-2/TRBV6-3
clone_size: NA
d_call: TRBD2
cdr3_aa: CASRTLADSYEQYF
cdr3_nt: TGTGCCAGCAGGACACTAGCGGACTCCTACGAGCAGTACTTC

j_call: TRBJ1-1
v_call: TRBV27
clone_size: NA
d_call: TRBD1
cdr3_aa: CASSLLQGTTEAFF
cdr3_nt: TGTGCCAGCAGTTTATTACAGGGGACCACTGAAGCTTTCTTT

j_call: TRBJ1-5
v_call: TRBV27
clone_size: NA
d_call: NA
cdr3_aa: CASQPSEGVFHQPQHF
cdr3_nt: TGTGCCAGCCAACCTTCTGAGGGGGTTTTCCATCAGCCCCAGCATTTT

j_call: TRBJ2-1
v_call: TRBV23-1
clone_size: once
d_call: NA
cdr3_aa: CASSQFEEYNEQFF
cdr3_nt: TGCGCCAGCAGTCAATTCGAGGAATACAATGAGCAGTTCTTC

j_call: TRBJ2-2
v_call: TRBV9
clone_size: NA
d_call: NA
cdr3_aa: CASSPLGGSNTGELFF
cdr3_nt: TGTGCCAGCAGCCCCCTAGGCGGGTCGAACACCGGGGAGCTGTTTTTT

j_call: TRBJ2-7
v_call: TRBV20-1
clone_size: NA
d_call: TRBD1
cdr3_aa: CSARSRTGFSSYEQYF
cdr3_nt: TGCAGTGCTAGGAGTCGGACAGGGTTTAGCTCCTACGAGCAGTACTTC

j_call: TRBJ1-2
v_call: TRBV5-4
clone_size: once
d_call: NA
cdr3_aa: CATPLARTLYGYTF
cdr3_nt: TGTGCCACCCCCCTGGCGAGGACCCTCTATGGCTACACCTTC

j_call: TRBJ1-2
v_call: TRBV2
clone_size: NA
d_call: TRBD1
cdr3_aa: CASREQGGNYGYTF
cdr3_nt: TGTGCCAGCAGGGAACAGGGGGGAAACTATGGCTACACCTTC